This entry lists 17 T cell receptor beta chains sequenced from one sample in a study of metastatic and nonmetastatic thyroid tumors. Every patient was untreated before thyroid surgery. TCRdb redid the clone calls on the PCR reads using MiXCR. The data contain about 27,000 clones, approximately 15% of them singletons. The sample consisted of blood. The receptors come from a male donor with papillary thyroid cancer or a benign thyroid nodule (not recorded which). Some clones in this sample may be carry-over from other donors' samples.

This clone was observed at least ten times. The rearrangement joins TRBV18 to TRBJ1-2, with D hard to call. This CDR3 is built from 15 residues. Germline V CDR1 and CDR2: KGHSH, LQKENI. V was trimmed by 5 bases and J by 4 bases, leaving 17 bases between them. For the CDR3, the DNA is TGTGCCAGCTCATTAGAGGCCAGAGGTTCCTATGGCTACACCTTC. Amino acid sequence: CASSLEARGSYGYTF.

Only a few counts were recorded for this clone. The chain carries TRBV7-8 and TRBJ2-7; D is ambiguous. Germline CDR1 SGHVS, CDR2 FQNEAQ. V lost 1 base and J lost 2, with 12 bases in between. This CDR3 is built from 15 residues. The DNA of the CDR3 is TGTGCCAGCAGCTTAGGGGCAGGAATAGCCTACGAGCAGTACTTC. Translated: CASSLGAGIAYEQYF.

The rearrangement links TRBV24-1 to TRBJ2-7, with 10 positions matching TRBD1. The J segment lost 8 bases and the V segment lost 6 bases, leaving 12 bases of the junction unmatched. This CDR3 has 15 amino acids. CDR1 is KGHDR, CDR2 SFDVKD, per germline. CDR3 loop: CATSYHDRGRDQQYF. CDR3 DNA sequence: TGTGCCACCAGTTATCACGACAGGGGGCGCGACCAGCAGTACTTC.

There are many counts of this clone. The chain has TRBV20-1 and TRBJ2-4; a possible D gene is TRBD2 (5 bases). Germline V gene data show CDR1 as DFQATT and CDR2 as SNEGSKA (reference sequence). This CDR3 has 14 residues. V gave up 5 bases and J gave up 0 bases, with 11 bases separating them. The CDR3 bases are TGCAGTGCTTCGCAAGGACTAGCCAAAAACATTCAGTACTTC. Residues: CSASQGLAKNIQYF.

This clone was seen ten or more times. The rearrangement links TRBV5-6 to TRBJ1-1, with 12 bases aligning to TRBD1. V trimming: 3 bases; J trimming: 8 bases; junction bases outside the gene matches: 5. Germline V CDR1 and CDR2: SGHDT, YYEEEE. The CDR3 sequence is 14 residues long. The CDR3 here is CASSWDRGLLEAFF. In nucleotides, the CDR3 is TGTGCCAGCAGCTGGGACAGGGGGCTTTTGGAAGCTTTCTTT.

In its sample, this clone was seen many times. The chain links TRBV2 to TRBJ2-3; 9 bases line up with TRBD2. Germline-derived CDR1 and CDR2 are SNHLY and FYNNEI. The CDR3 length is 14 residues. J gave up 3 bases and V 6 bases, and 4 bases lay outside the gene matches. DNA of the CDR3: TGTGCCAGCAGGAGCGGGAGGTTGACAGATACGCAGTATTTT. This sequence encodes CASRSGRLTDTQYF. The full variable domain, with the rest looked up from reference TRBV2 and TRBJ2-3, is EPEVTQTPSHQVTQMGQEVILRCVPISNHLYFYWYRQILGQKVEFLVSFYNNEISEKSEIFDDQFSVERPDGSNFTLKIRSTKLEDSAMYFCASRSGRLTDTQYFGPGTRLTVL.

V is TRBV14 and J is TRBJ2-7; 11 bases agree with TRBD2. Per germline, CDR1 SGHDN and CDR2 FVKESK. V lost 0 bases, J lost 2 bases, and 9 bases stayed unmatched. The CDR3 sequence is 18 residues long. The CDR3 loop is CASSQDLASGRPTYEQYF. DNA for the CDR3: TGTGCCAGCAGCCAAGATCTGGCTAGCGGGAGGCCCACCTACGAGCAGTACTTC.

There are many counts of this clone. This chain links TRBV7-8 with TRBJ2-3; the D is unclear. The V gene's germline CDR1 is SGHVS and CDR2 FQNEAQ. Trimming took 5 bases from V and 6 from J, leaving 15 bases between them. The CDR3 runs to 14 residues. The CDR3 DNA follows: TGTGCCAGCAGCCCAAATCCAGACGGGGATACGCAGTATTTT. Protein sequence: CASSPNPDGDTQYF.

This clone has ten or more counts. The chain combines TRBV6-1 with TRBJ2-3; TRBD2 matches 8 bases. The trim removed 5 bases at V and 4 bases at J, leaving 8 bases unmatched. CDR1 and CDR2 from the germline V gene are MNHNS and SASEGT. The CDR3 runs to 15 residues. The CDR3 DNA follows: TGTGCCAGCAGTTTAACCGGGACTAGACCAGATACGCAGTATTTT. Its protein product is CASSLTGTRPDTQYF.

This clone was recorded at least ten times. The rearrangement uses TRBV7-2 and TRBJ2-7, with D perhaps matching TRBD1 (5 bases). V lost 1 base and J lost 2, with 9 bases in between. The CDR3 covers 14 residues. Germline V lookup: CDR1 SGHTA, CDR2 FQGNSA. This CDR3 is CASSLEVGPYEQYF. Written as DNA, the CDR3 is TGTGCCAGCAGCTTAGAAGTGGGGCCCTACGAGCAGTACTTC.

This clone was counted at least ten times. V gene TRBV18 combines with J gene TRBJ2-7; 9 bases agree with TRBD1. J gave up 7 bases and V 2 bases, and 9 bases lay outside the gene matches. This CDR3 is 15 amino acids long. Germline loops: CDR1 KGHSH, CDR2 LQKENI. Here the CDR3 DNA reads TGTGCCAGCTCACCAAACCAGGGACAGGGAGTGGAGCAGTACTTC. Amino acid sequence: CASSPNQGQGVEQYF.

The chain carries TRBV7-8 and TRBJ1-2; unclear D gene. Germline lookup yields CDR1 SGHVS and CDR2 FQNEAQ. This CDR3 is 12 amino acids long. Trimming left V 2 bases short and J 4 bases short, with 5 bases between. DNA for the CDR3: TGTGCCAGCAGCTTATGCGGCTATGGCTACACCTTC. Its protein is CASSLCGYGYTF.

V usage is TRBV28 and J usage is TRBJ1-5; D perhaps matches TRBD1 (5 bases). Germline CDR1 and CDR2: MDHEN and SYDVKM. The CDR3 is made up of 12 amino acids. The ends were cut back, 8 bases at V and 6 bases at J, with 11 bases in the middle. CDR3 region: CASEGLSQPQHF. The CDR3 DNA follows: TGTGCCAGCGAGGGACTGAGTCAGCCCCAGCATTTT. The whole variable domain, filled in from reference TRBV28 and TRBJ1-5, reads DVKVTQSSRYLVKRTGEKVFLECVQDMDHENMFWYRQDPGLGLRLIYFSYDVKMKEKGDIPEGYSVSREKKERFSLILESASTNQTSMYLCASEGLSQPQHFGDGTRLSIL.

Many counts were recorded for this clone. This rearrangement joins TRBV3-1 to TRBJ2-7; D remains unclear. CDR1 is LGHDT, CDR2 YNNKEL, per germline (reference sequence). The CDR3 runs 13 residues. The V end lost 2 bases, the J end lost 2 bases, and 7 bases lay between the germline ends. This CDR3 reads CASSQMDAYEQYF. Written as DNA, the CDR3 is TGTGCCAGCAGCCAAATGGATGCCTACGAGCAGTACTTC.

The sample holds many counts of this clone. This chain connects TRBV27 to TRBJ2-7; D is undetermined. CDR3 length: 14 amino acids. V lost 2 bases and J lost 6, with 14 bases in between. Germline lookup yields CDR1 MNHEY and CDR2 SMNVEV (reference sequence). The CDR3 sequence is CASSLLGSAPEQYF. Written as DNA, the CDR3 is TGTGCCAGCAGTTTACTGGGTTCAGCTCCCGAGCAGTACTTC.

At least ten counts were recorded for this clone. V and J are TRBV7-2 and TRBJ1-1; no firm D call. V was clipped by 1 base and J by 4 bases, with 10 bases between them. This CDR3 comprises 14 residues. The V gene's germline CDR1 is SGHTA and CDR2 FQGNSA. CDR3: CASSLDPEGTEAFF. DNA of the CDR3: TGTGCCAGCAGCTTAGATCCAGAAGGCACTGAAGCTTTCTTT.

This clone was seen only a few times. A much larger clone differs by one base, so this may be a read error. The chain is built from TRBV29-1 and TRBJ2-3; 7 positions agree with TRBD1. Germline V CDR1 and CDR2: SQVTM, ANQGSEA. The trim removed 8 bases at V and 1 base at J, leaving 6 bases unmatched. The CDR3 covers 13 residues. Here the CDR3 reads CSSPDRGTDTQYF. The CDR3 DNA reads TGCAGCTCTCCCGACAGGGGCACAGATACGCAGTATTTT.